A selection of T cell receptor beta chains follows, all from one sample in a study of blood T cell repertoires in COVID-19. Repertoires were generated with immunoSEQ multiplex PCR, while TCRdb's copy carries only in-frame clones and drops some. The sample lists more than 200,000 clones, 70% to 90% occurring once. The sample was PBMCs or T cells enriched from blood (not recorded which). These TCRs come from a man aged 30-40 years who had recovered from COVID-19. CDR3s include the opening cysteine and the closing phenylalanine or tryptophan. D genes are given only for firm matches. The listing skips clone size in some rows; elsewhere it reads once, few, many or a size class.

size	V	J	D	CDR3	DNA
NA	TRBV23-1	TRBJ1-5	TRBD1	CASSGQGKDQPQHF	TGCGCCAGCAGCGGACAGGGGAAGGATCAGCCCCAGCATTTT
NA	TRBV11-2	TRBJ1-2	NA	CASSPTGHSDYGYTF	TGTGCCAGCAGCCCGACGGGACATTCTGACTATGGCTACACCTTC
NA	TRBV21-1	TRBJ2-3	NA	CASRMMGQGYSTSTDTQYF	TGTGCCAGCAGGATGATGGGACAGGGGTACTCCACTAGCACAGATACGCAGTATTTT
NA	TRBV2	TRBJ2-7	TRBD1	CASRGTGTYEQYF	TGTGCCAGCAGAGGGACAGGGACCTACGAGCAGTACTTC
NA	TRBV2	TRBJ1-3	NA	CASSDAMGGGTSGNTIYF	TGTGCCAGCAGTGACGCTATGGGAGGCGGTACCTCTGGAAACACCATATATTTT
NA	TRBV20-1	TRBJ1-2	NA	CSARDYGYTF	TGCAGTGCCCGGGACTATGGCTACACCTTC
few	TRBV27	TRBJ1-2	NA	CASRQGLGYTF	TGTGCCAGCAGGCAGGGGCTTGGCTACACCTTC
NA	TRBV6-5	TRBJ2-7	NA	CASSFSYEQYF	TGTGCCAGCAGTTTTTCTTACGAGCAGTACTTC
NA	TRBV18	TRBJ2-2	TRBD1	CASSQTDREYTGELFF	TGTGCCAGCTCACAAACCGACAGGGAGTACACCGGGGAGCTGTTTTTT
few	TRBV24-1	TRBJ1-5	NA	CATAGDQSQPQHF	TGTGCCACGGCGGGGGATCAGAGTCAGCCCCAGCATTTT
NA	TRBV5-1	TRBJ2-5	TRBD1	CASSFSPLGTGLETQYF	TGCGCCAGCAGCTTCTCACCTCTGGGGACAGGGCTGGAGACCCAGTACTTC
NA	TRBV7-9	TRBJ1-2	NA	CAAEPRAYGYTF	TGTGCCGCCGAACCGCGGGCATATGGCTACACCTTC
NA	TRBV3-1/TRBV3-2	TRBJ1-1	NA	CASSQVPESAKEAFF	TGTGCCAGCAGCCAAGTTCCCGAATCCGCTAAAGAAGCTTTCTTT
NA	TRBV4-1	TRBJ1-4	TRBD1	CASSQTPTGSVQEKLFF	TGCGCCAGCAGCCAGACTCCGACAGGGAGTGTTCAGGAAAAACTGTTTTTT
NA	TRBV10-1	TRBJ1-2	TRBD1	CASSETTGSASGGYTF	TGCGCCAGCAGTGAGACGACAGGGAGCGCCTCGGGAGGCTACACCTTC
NA	TRBV3-1/TRBV3-2	TRBJ1-1	NA	CASSHWGGNTEAFF	TGTGCCAGCAGCCACTGGGGAGGGAACACTGAAGCTTTCTTT
NA	TRBV2	TRBJ2-7	TRBD1	CASSVRQGNYEQYF	TGTGCCAGCAGTGTAAGACAGGGGAACTACGAGCAGTACTTC
NA	TRBV19	TRBJ1-1	TRBD1	CASSIEGGNEAFF	TGTGCCAGTAGTATTGAAGGGGGCAATGAAGCTTTCTTT
NA	TRBV28	TRBJ1-2	NA	CASSPGQTVYGYTF	TGTGCCAGCAGCCCCGGACAGACGGTCTATGGCTACACCTTC
NA	TRBV11-3	TRBJ1-1	NA	CASSRGGLNTEAFF	TGTGCCAGCAGCAGGGGGGGGCTGAACACTGAAGCTTTCTTT
NA	TRBV5-4	TRBJ2-2	NA	CASSLRTAPGELFF	TGTGCCAGCAGCTTACGGACAGCCCCCGGGGAGCTGTTTTTT
NA	TRBV5-6	TRBJ2-5	NA	CASSRGFETQYF	TGTGCCAGCAGCCGGGGGTTTGAGACCCAGTACTTC
NA	TRBV6-2/TRBV6-3	TRBJ2-7	NA	CASSYSLQGTDEQYF	TGTGCCAGCAGTTACTCACTCCAGGGGACCGACGAGCAGTACTTC